Only a few counts were recorded for the clone carrying this TCR beta chain. Its antigen is as yet unknown. Every bit of the isolated RNA underwent reverse transcription, so sequencing read expressed TCRB transcripts. On average, stem cell-like memory T cell samples had roughly 1 million reads. Method: immunoSEQ multiplex PCR; TCRdb's copy keeps in-frame clones and lacks some. The sample lists around 46,000 clones, about 48% occurring once. The ends were cut back, 2 bases at V and 4 bases at J, with 3 bases in the middle. The CDR3 is 12 residues long. The germline CDR1 and CDR2 sequences are MDHEN and SYDVKM. The sample is drawn from a study of beta chain features in type 1 diabetes. General study results and limits: Moderate yet significant TCRB CDR3 shortening was seen in Type 1 diabetes patients in all four CD4+ subsets. Lower insertion and higher deletion counts appeared at VDJ junctions in type 1 diabetes patients. Healthy donors had naive, central memory and Treg TCRB repertoires that appeared less similar than those seen among patients.

This receptor was identified in a man aged 30-40 years with type 1 diabetes. The chain employs TRBV28 and TRBJ1-5; D remains unclear. Source material: stem cell memory CD4+ T cells from blood. The CDR3 loop is CASSLTNQPQHF. In DNA, the CDR3 is TGTGCCAGCAGTTTAACAAATCAGCCCCAGCATTTT.